What follows are 20 T cell receptor beta chains derived from one specimen sequenced in a study of sequential checkpoint blockade in melanoma. Treatment of the sample: randomized to nivolumab then ipilimumab (arm A) or the reverse (arm B). Produced via immunoSEQ multiplex PCR; TCRdb's table is partial and in-frame only. The sample includes over 15,000 clones, 80% to 90% of them seen just once. The input for sequencing was CD8+ T cells sorted from blood (inferred from file names), taken from a patient given nivolumab and ipilimumab in sequence. The receptors here all came from a human donor with melanoma.

The chain couples TRBV23-1 to TRBJ2-5, with D possibly matching TRBD1 (6 bases). TRBV23-1 carries the ORF label, with uncertain function. V lost 7 bases, J lost 1 base, and 22 bases lay in between. The CDR3 has 17 amino acids. The CDR3 region is CASMTPGQGLLQETQYF. CDR3 DNA: TGCGCCAGCATGACCCCGGGACAAGGCCTTCTCCAAGAGACCCAGTACTTC.

This chain links TRBV7-9 with TRBJ1-5; TRBD1 aligns across 8 bases. The CDR3 consists of 17 residues. The J segment lost 2 bases and the V segment lost 4 bases, leaving 10 bases of the junction unmatched. CDR1 is SEHNR, CDR2 FQNEAQ, per germline (reference sequence). The CDR3 here is CASSSQGAELGNQPQHF. CDR3 coding DNA: TGTGCCAGCAGCTCGCAGGGGGCCGAGCTTGGCAATCAGCCCCAGCATTTT.

The chain couples TRBV10-1 to TRBJ2-3, with 11 bases fitting TRBD2. There are 16 residues in the CDR3. Per the germline V gene, CDR1 is WNHNN and CDR2 is SYGVQD (reference sequence). V shed 3 bases and J 2 bases; nucleotides not matched to a gene: 4. CDR3 loop: CASSDSTSGNTDTQYF. The CDR3 region has the DNA TGCGCCAGCAGTGATTCGACTAGCGGGAACACAGATACGCAGTATTTT.

The V call is TRBV28, the J call TRBJ1-5, with 7 bases aligning to TRBD1. Germline assignment: CDR1 MDHEN and CDR2 SYDVKM. V was pared by 7 bases and J by 1 base, with 4 bases of the junction left unmatched. The CDR3 is 14 residues long. In DNA form, the CDR3 reads TGTGCCAGCAACCGACAGGGAAGCAATCAGCCCCAGCATTTT. Protein: CASNRQGSNQPQHF.

This clone was seen only once. This chain uses TRBV7-9 with TRBJ1-4; the D is unclear. Germline CDR1 is SEHNR and CDR2 is FQNEAQ (reference sequence). V shed 6 bases and J shed 0 bases, with 14 bases lying between them. The length of the CDR3 is 16 residues. The CDR3 loop reads CASRRSLPSTNEKLFF. The DNA of the CDR3 is TGTGCCAGCAGGCGAAGCCTTCCTTCAACTAATGAAAAACTGTTTTTT.

This chain joins TRBV4-2 and TRBJ1-2; possibly TRBD1 for D (6 bases). The CDR3 contains 15 residues. Germline V CDR1 and CDR2: LGHNA, YNFKEQ. V was pared by 0 bases and J by 3 bases, with 11 bases between. The CDR3, as DNA: TGTGCCAGCAGCCAAGACCCAGGGGATCACTATGGCTACACCTTC. Amino acids: CASSQDPGDHYGYTF.

This clone was counted once. The chain has TRBV27 and TRBJ2-5, with 10 bases matching TRBD1. The V segment lost 7 bases and the J segment 0 bases; nucleotides outside the gene matches: 8. CDR3 length: 16 residues. Germline V CDR1 and CDR2: MNHEY, SMNVEV (reference sequence). CDR3 in DNA: TGTGCCAGCACCTCAGCCGGGACAGGGGACCAAGAGACCCAGTACTTC. Protein sequence: CASTSAGTGDQETQYF.

In this sample, this clone turned up once. The rearrangement links TRBV27 to TRBJ1-2; 8 nucleotides align to TRBD1. The CDR3 spans 14 residues. Germline V lookup: CDR1 MNHEY, CDR2 SMNVEV (reference sequence). The trim removed 6 bases at V and 3 bases at J, leaving 6 bases unmatched. The CDR3 is CASRPDRADYGYTF. The DNA for the CDR3 is TGTGCCAGCAGACCGGACAGGGCCGACTATGGCTACACCTTC.

V usage is TRBV10-2 and J usage is TRBJ2-1; TRBD2 is a possible D gene (6 bases). The germline CDR1 and CDR2 sequences are WSHSY and SAAADI. Trimming stripped 4 bases from V and 3 bases from J, with 13 bases between. There are 15 residues in the CDR3. For the CDR3, the DNA is TGCGCCAGCAGTGGCGGAGGGGCAGTCTACAATGAGCAGTTCTTC. Translating it yields CASSGGGAVYNEQFF.

The rearrangement uses TRBV6-6 and TRBJ2-7; 10 bases agree with TRBD1. Trimming at V came to 7 bases and at J to 6 bases, leaving 6 bases not matched to a gene. The germline V gene has CDR1 MNHNY and CDR2 SVGAGI (reference sequence). The CDR3 runs 13 residues. The CDR3 is CASTGTGVIEQYF. The CDR3 DNA follows: TGTGCCAGCACCGGGACAGGGGTAATCGAGCAGTACTTC.

This clone was counted once. The chain is built from TRBV28 and TRBJ2-5; the match to TRBD1 covers 10 bases. The J call may be wrong; the DNA end is better matched by TRBJ2-7. Per germline, CDR1 MDHEN and CDR2 SYDVKM. This CDR3 has 18 amino acids. The CDR3 protein is CASSFHTQTGGEEDEQYF. The CDR3 DNA is TGTGCCAGCAGTTTTCATACCCAGACAGGGGGCGAAGAAGACGAGCAGTACTTC.

The chain employs TRBV28 and TRBJ1-5, with 10 bases fitting TRBD1. This CDR3 is 14 amino acids long. The germline V gene has CDR1 MDHEN and CDR2 SYDVKM. After removal of 5 bases from V and 4 bases from J, the junction contained 2 bases not matched to a gene. The CDR3 DNA reads TGTGCCAGCAGTCGGACAGGGGGTAATCAGCCCCAGCATTTT. Amino acid sequence: CASSRTGGNQPQHF.

The chain employs TRBV5-1 and TRBJ1-6, with 8 bases aligning to TRBD1. The CDR3 runs 17 residues. The V gene end was trimmed by 3 bases and the J gene end by 7 bases; junction bases not matched to a gene: 12. Germline values: CDR1 SGHRS, CDR2 YFSETQ. CDR3 region: CASSSRPPTGVNSPLHF. The CDR3, as DNA: TGCGCCAGCAGCTCCCGTCCCCCGACAGGGGTCAATTCACCCCTCCACTTT.

The CDR3 sequence: CASRRLAGKYEQYF. The CDR3 DNA reads as TGTGCCAGCAGGAGACTAGCGGGGAAGTACGAGCAGTACTTC. The chain couples TRBV28 to TRBJ2-7; TRBD2 agrees at 11 bases. Germline assignment: CDR1 MDHEN and CDR2 SYDVKM. V shed 6 bases, J shed 4 bases, and the junction held 5 bases outside the gene matches. The CDR3 totals 14 residues.

This chain connects TRBV7-6 to TRBJ2-1, with 7 bases that match TRBD2. With 4 bases clipped from V and 9 bases from J, the junction kept 6 bases outside the gene matches. Germline assignment: CDR1 SGHVS and CDR2 FNYEAQ. This CDR3 region has 13 residues. The CDR3 nucleotides read TGTGCCAGCAGCTCGGCGGGGGTCCCTGAGCAGTTCTTC. Protein sequence: CASSSAGVPEQFF.

This clone was observed a single time. J is TRBJ2-1 and V is TRBV5-8; D not resolved. The V end was cut by 1 base, the J end by 2 bases, with 7 bases between. The CDR3 consists of 14 residues. Germline V CDR1 and CDR2: SGHTS, YDEGEE. Here the CDR3 DNA reads TGTGCCAGCAGCTTGTTTGTCACCTACAATGAGCAGTTCTTC. Translated, it gives CASSLFVTYNEQFF. Full variable domain (rest looked up from reference TRBV5-8 and TRBJ2-1): EAGVTQSPTHLIKTRGQQATLRCSPISGHTSVYWYQQALGLGLQFLLWYDEGEERNRGNFPPRFSGRQFPNYSSELNVNALELEDSALYLCASSLFVTYNEQFFGPGTRLTVL.

This chain links TRBV19 with TRBJ2-1; 16 bases line up with TRBD2. Germline lookup yields CDR1 LNHDA and CDR2 SQIVND (reference sequence). V dropped 3 bases and J dropped 15; count of bases not matched to a gene: 8. The CDR3 covers 15 residues. CDR3 sequence: CASSIRSGLAGGSFF. The CDR3 nucleotides read TGTGCCAGTAGTATCCGTTCGGGACTAGCGGGAGGGTCGTTCTTC.

This chain links TRBV6-1 with TRBJ2-7, with TRBD2 as a possible D gene (6 bases). CDR3 length: 14 amino acids. V shed 1 base and J shed 7 bases, with 14 bases lying between them. Germline V gives CDR1 MNHNS, CDR2 SASEGT. CDR3 residues: CASSEDGEANEQYF. CDR3 nucleotides: TGTGCCAGCAGTGAAGATGGGGAGGCGAATGAGCAGTACTTC.

The chain links TRBV27 to TRBJ2-1, with 12 bases identical to TRBD1. The CDR3 loop spans 17 amino acids. V shed 2 bases, J shed 2 bases, and the junction held 4 bases outside the gene matches. Germline assignment: CDR1 MNHEY and CDR2 SMNVEV (reference sequence). The CDR3 DNA reads as TGTGCCAGCAGTTTAGAAGGGACAGGGGGCCCCTACAATGAGCAGTTCTTC. It is translated as CASSLEGTGGPYNEQFF.

This chain's CDR3 is CASSLSRVAWDEQFF. CDR3 nucleotide sequence: TGTGCCAGCAGCTTGTCGAGGGTTGCTTGGGATGAGCAGTTCTTC. The chain combines TRBV5-4 with TRBJ2-1; TRBD2 might be the D (5 bases). Trimming stripped 1 base from V and 8 bases from J, with 16 bases between. This CDR3 is built from 15 residues. CDR1 is SGHNT and CDR2 is YYREEE in the germline V gene (reference sequence).